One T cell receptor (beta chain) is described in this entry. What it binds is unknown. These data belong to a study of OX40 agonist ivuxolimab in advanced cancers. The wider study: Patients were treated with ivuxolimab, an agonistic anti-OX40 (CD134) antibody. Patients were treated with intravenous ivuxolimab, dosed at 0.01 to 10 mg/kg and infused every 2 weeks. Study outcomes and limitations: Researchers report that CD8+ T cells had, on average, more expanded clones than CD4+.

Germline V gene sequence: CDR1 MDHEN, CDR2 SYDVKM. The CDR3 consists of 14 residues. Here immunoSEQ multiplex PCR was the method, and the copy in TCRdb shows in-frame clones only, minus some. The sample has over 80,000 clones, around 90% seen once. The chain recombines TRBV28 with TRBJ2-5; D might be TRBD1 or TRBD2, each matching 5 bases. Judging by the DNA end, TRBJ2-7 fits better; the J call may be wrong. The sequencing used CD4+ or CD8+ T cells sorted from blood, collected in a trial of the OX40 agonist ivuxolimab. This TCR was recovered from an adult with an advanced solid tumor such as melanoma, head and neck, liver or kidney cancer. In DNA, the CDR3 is TGTGCCAGCAGCCCCGGGACCCAATCCTACGAGCAGTACTTC. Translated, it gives CASSPGTQSYEQYF.